The present TCR beta chain was sequenced within a study of blood T cells in healthy people across ages. Next came a second PCR, run for about 7 to 12 cycles, which used a sample-barcoded 5' primer along with a J-beta primer mix. TCRdb analysed the 5' RACE reads with MiXCR anew, one entry per CDR3 protein. Of about 730,000 distinct CDR3 sequences listed, roughly two fifths are singletons. The table lists this clonotype with many counts. V was clipped by 3 bases and J by 5 bases, with 18 bases between them. Germline values: CDR1 SGHTA, CDR2 FQGNSA. The CDR3 runs 16 residues. V usage is TRBV7-2 and J usage is TRBJ2-3; TRBD1 is a possible D gene (6 bases). The TCR comes from a woman aged 55-70 years in good health. Source material: blood. CDR3 in DNA: TGTGCCAGCAGCTTGCAGGGGACAAAAAATGGAGATACGCAGTATTTT. Translating it yields CASSLQGTKNGDTQYF.